This T cell receptor (beta chain) emerged from a study of blood T cell repertoires in COVID-19. Study at large: The United States, Italy and Spain were the sources of the acute and convalescent COVID-19 samples. PBMCs, B-cell-depleted T cells, or T cells were the source of the cDNA or gDNA that made up the material.

As originally analysed: The assay estimated nucleated cells by amplifying reference gene primers. Only in-frame clones appear in the TCRdb table, and some are missing; sequencing was by immunoSEQ multiplex PCR. V and J calls plus clone size are reproduced from that table; the DNA served to infer D and trimming. Among approximately 100,000 clones listed, 90% to 95% were seen once. CDR3 length equals 14 residues. Germline-derived CDR1 and CDR2 are SGDLS and YYNGEE. Trimming left V 4 bases short and J 8 bases short, with 15 bases between. V and J are TRBV9 and TRBJ1-4; D remains ambiguous. This clonotype was sampled from a man aged 60-69 years with acute or convalescent COVID-19. Sequencing was done on a sample of peripheral blood. In DNA, the CDR3 is TGTGCCAGCAGCCCTGACCCGCGAGGGGAAAAACTGTTTTTT. Protein: CASSPDPRGEKLFF.